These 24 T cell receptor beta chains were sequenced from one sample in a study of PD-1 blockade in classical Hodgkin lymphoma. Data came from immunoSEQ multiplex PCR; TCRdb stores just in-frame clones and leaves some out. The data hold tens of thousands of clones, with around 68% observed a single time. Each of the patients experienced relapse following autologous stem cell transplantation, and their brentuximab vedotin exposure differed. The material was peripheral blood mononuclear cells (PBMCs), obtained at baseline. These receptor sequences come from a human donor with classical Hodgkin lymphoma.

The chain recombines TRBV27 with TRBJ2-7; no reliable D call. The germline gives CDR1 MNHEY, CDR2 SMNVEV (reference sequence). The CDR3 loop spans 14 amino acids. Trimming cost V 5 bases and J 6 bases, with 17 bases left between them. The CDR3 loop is CASSPDRTTLEQYF. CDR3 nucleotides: TGTGCCAGCAGTCCGGACCGGACGACCCTCGAGCAGTACTTC.

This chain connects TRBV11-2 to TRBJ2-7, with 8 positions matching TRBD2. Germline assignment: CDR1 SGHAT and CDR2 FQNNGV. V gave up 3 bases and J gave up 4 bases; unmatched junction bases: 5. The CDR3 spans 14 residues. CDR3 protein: CASSLSLAGYEQYF. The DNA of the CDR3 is TGTGCCAGCAGCTTGAGTCTAGCGGGTTACGAGCAGTACTTC. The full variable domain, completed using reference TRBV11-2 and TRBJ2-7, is EAGVAQSPRYKIIEKRQSVAFWCNPISGHATLYWYQQILGQGPKLLIQFQNNGVVDDSQLPKDRFSAERLKGVDSTLKIQPAKLEDSAVYLCASSLSLAGYEQYFGPGTRLTVT.

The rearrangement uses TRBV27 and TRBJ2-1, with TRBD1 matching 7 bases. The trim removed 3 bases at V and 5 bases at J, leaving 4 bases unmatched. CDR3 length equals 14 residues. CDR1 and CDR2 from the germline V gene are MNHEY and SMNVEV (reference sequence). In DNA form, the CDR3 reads TGTGCCAGCAGTTTCCTTGACAGGGACAATGAGCAGTTCTTC. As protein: CASSFLDRDNEQFF.

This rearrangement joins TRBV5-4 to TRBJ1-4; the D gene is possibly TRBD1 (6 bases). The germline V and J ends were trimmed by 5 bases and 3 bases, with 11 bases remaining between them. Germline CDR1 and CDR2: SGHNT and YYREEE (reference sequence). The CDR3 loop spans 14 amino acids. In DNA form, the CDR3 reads TGTGCCAGCAGTTTACAGGGACCTAATGAAAAACTGTTTTTT. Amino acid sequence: CASSLQGPNEKLFF.

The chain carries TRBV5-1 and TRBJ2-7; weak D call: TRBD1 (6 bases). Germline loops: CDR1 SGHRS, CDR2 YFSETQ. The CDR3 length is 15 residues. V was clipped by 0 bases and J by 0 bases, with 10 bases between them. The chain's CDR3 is CASSLETGVSYEQYF. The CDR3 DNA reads TGCGCCAGCAGCTTGGAGACAGGAGTCTCCTACGAGCAGTACTTC.

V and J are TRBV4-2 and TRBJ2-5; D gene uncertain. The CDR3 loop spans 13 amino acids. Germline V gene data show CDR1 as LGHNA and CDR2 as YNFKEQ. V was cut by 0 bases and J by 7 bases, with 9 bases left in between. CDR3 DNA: TGTGCCAGCAGCCAAGAGCGTGGGCGGACCCAGTACTTC. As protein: CASSQERGRTQYF.

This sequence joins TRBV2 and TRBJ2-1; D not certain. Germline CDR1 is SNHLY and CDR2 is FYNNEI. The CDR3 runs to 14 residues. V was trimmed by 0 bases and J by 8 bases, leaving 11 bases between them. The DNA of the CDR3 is TGTGCCAGCAGTGAAGCGAACCGCGCGCATGAGCAGTTCTTC. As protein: CASSEANRAHEQFF.

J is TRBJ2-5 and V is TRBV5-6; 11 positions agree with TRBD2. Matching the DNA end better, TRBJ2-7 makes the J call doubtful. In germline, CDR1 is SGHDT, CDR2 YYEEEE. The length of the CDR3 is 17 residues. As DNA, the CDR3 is TGTGCCAGCAGCGCACCTCCCGGGACTAGCGGCAACTACGAGCAGTACTTC. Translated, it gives CASSAPPGTSGNYEQYF.

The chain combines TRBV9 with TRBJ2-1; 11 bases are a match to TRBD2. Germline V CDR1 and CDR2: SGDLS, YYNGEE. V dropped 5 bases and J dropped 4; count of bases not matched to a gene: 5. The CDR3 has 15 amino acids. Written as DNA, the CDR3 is TGTGCCAGCAGTTCTAGCGGGGGGCTTTACAATGAGCAGTTCTTC. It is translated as CASSSSGGLYNEQFF.

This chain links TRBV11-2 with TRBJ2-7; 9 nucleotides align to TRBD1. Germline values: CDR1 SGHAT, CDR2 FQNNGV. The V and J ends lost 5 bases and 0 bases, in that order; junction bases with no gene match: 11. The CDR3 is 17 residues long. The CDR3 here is CASSPPSWTGVSYEQYF. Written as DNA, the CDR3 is TGTGCCAGCAGCCCCCCGAGCTGGACAGGGGTCTCCTACGAGCAGTACTTC.

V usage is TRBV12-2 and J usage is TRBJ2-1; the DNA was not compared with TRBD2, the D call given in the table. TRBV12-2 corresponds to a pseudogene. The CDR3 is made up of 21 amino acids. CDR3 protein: CASRFTPQGRQRGNSYNEQFF. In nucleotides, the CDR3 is TGTGCAAGTCGCTTCACTCCGCAAGGCCGCCAGCGGGGGAACTCCTACAATGAGCAGTTCTTC.

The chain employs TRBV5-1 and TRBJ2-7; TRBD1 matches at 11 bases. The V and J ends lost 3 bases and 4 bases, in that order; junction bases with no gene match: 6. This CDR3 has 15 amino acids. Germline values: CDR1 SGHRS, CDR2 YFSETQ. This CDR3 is CASSSDRGLRYEQYF. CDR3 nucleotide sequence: TGCGCCAGCAGCTCGGACAGGGGGCTTAGGTACGAGCAGTACTTC.

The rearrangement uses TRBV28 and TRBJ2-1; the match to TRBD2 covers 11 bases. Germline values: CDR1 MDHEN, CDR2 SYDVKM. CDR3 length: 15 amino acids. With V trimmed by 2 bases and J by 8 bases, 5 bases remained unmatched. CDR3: CASSLIAGGRDEQFF. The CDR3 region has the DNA TGTGCCAGCAGTTTAATAGCGGGAGGGAGGGATGAGCAGTTCTTC. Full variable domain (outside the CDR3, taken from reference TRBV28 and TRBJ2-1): DVKVTQSSRYLVKRTGEKVFLECVQDMDHENMFWYRQDPGLGLRLIYFSYDVKMKEKGDIPEGYSVSREKKERFSLILESASTNQTSMYLCASSLIAGGRDEQFFGPGTRLTVL.

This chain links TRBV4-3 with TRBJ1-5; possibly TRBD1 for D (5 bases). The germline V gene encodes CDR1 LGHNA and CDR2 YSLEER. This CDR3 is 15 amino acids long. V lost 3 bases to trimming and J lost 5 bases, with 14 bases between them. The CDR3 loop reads CASSQGPGTHQPQHF. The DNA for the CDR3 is TGCGCCAGCAGCCAGGGTCCAGGGACCCATCAGCCCCAGCATTTT.

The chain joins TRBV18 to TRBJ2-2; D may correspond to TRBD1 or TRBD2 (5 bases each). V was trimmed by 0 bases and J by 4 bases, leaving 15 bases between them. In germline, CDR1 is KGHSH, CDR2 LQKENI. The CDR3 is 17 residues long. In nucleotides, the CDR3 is TGTGCCAGCTCACCACCGGGGGTTCCGCGCGGCACCGGGGAGCTGTTTTTT. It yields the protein CASSPPGVPRGTGELFF.

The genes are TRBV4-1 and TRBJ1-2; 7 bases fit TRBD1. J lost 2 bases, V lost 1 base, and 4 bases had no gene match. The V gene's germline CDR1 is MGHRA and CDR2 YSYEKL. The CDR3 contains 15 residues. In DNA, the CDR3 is TGCGCCAGCAGCCAAGGGACAGGCCCCAACTATGGCTACACCTTC. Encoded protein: CASSQGTGPNYGYTF.

The CDR3 region is CASSPREGETQYF. CDR3 nucleotides: TGTGCCAGCTCACCCCGGGAGGGGGAGACCCAGTACTTC. The rearrangement joins TRBV18 to TRBJ2-5; 8 positions agree with TRBD2. Per germline, CDR1 KGHSH and CDR2 LQKENI. The CDR3 covers 13 residues. V trimming: 3 bases; J trimming: 5 bases; junction bases outside the gene matches: 2.

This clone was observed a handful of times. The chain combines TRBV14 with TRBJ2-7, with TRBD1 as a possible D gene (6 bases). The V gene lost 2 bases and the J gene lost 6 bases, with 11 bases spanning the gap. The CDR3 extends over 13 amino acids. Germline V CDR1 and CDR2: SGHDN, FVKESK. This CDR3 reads CASSQTGSSEQYF. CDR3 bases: TGTGCCAGCAGCCAAACAGGGTCGAGCGAGCAGTACTTC.

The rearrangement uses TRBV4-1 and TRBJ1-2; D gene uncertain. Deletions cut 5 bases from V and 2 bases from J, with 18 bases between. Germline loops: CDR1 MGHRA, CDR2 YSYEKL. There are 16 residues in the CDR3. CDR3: CASSELFSGWNYGYTF. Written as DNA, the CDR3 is TGCGCCAGCAGCGAACTTTTCTCCGGCTGGAACTATGGCTACACCTTC.

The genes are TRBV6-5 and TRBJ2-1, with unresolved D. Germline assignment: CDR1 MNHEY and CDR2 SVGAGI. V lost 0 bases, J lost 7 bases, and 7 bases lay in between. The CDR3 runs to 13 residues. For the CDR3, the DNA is TGTGCCAGCAGTTACTCTTATGCTAATGAGCAGTTCTTC. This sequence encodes CASSYSYANEQFF.

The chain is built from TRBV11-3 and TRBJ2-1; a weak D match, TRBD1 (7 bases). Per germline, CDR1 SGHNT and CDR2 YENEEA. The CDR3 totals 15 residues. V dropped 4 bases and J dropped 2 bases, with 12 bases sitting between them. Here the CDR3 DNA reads TGTGCCAGCAGCTGGGCGGGGACAGCCTACAATGAGCAGTTCTTC. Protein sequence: CASSWAGTAYNEQFF. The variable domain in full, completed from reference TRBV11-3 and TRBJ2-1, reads EAGVVQSPRYKIIEKKQPVAFWCNPISGHNTLYWYLQNLGQGPELLIRYENEEAVDDSQLPKDRFSAERLKGVDSTLKIQPAELGDSAVYLCASSWAGTAYNEQFFGPGTRLTVL.

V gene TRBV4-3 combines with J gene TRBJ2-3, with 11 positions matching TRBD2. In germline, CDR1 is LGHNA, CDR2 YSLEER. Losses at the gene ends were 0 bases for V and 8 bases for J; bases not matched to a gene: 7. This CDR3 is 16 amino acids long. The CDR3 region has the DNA TGCGCCAGCAGCCAAGATAGCGGGGGGGCGAGCAGTACGCAGTATTTT. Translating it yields CASSQDSGGASSTQYF.

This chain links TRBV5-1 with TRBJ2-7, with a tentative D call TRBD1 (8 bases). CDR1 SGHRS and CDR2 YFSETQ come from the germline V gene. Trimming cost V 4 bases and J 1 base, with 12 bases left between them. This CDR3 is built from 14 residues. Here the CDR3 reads CASSPQGGSYEQYF. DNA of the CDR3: TGCGCCAGCAGCCCACAGGGGGGGTCCTACGAGCAGTACTTC.

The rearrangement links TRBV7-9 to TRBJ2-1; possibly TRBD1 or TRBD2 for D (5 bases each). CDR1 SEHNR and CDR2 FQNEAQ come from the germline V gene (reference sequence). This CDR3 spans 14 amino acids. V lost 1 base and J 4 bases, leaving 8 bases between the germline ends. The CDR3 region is CASSLGDPYNEQFF. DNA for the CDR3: TGTGCCAGCAGCTTAGGGGACCCATACAATGAGCAGTTCTTC.